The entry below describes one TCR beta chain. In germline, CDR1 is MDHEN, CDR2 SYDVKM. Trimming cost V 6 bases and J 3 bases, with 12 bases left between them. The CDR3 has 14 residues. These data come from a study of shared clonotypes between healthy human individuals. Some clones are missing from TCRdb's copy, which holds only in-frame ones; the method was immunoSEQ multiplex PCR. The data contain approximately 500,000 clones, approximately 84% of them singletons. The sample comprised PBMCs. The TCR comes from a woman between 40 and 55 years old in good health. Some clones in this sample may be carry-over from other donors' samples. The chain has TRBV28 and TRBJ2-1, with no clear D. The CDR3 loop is CASRDLDVYNEQFF. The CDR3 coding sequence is TGTGCCAGCAGAGACCTAGACGTCTACAATGAGCAGTTCTTC. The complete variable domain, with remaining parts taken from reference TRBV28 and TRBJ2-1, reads DVKVTQSSRYLVKRTGEKVFLECVQDMDHENMFWYRQDPGLGLRLIYFSYDVKMKEKGDIPEGYSVSREKKERFSLILESASTNQTSMYLCASRDLDVYNEQFFGPGTRLTVL.